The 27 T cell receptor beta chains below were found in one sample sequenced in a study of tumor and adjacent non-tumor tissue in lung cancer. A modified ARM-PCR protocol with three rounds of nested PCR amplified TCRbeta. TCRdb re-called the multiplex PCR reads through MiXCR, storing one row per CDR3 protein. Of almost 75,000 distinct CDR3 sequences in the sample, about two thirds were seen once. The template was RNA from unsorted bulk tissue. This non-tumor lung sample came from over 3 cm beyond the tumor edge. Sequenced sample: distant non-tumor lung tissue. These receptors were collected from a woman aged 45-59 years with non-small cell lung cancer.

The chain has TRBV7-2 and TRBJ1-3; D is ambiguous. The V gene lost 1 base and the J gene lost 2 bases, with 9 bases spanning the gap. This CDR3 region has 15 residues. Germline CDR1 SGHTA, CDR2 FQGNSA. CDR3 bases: TGTGCCAGCAGCTTAGGTGGGCAGACTGGAAACACCATATATTTT. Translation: CASSLGGQTGNTIYF.

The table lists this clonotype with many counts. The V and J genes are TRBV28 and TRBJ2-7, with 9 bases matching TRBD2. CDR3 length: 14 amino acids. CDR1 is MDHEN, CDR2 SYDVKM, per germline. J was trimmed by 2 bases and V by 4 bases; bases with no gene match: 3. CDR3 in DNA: TGTGCCAGCAGTTGGCTAGCGGGAACCTACGAGCAGTACTTC. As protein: CASSWLAGTYEQYF.

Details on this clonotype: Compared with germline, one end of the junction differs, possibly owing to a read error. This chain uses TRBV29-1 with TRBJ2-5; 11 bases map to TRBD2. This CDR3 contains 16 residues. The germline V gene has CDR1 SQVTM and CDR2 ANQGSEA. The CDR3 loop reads CSVAVNSGRVVKIQYF. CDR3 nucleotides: TGCAGCGTTGCGGTCAATAGCGGGAGGGTTGTGAAGATCCAGTACTTT.

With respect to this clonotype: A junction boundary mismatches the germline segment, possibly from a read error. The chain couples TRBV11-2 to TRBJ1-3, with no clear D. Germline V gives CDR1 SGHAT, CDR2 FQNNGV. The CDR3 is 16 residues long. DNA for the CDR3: TGTGCCAGCAGCTTAACCCGGATTCAGACTGGAAACATCATATATTTT. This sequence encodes CASSLTRIQTGNIIYF.

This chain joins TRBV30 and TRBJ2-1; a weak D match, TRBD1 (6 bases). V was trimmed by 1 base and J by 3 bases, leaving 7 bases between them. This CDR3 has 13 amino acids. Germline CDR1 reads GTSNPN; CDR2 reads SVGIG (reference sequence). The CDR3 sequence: CAWSADSYNEQFF. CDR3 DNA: TGTGCCTGGAGTGCGGACAGCTACAATGAGCAGTTCTTC. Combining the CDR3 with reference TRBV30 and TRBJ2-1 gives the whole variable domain SQTIHQWPATLVQPVGSPLSLECTVEGTSNPNLYWYRQAAGRGLQLLFYSVGIGQISSEVPQNLSASRPQDRQFILSSKKLLLSDSGFYLCAWSADSYNEQFFGPGTRLTVL.

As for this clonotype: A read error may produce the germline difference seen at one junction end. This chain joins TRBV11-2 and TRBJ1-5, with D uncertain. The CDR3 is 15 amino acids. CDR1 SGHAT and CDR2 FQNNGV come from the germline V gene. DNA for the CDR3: TGTGCCAGCAGCTTAGCGGGCAGAGGCAAACAGCCCCAGGATTTT. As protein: CASSLAGRGKQPQDF.

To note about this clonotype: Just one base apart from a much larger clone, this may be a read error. The CDR3: CSPMKQPSTDTQYF. The CDR3 region has the DNA TGCAGCCCCATGAAGCAGCCTAGCACAGATACGCAGTATTTT. The chain combines TRBV20-1 with TRBJ2-3; D is uncertain. Germline-derived CDR1 and CDR2 are DFQATT and SNEGSKA (reference sequence). This CDR3 spans 14 amino acids.

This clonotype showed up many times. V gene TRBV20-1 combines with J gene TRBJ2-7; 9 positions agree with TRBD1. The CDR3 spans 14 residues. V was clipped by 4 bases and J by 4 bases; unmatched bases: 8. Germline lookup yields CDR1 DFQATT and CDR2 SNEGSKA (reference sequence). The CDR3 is CSAKTQGAGYEQYF. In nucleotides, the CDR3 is TGCAGTGCTAAAACACAGGGGGCCGGGTACGAGCAGTACTTC.

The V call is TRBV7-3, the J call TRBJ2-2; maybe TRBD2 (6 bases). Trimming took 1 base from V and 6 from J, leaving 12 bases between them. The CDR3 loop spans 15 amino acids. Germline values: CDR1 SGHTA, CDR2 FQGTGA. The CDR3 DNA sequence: TGTGCCAGCAGCTTAAAGGGAGGTAGCGCCGGGGAGCTGTTTTTT. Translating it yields CASSLKGGSAGELFF.

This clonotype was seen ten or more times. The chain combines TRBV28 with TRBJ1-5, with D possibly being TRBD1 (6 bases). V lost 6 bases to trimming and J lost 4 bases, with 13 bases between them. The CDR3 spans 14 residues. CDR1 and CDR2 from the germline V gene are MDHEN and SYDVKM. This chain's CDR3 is CASSQDSFNQPQHF. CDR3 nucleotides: TGTGCCAGCAGCCAGGACAGCTTTAATCAGCCCCAGCATTTT.

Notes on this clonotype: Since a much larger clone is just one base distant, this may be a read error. The CDR3 spells CATSESTGVDGYTF. CDR3 sequence (DNA): TGTGCCACCAGTGAGTCGACAGGGGTGGATGGCTACACCTTC. The chain employs TRBV10-3 and TRBJ1-2; 8 nucleotides agree with TRBD1. Germline CDR1 is ENHRY and CDR2 is SYGVKD. The CDR3 contains 14 residues.

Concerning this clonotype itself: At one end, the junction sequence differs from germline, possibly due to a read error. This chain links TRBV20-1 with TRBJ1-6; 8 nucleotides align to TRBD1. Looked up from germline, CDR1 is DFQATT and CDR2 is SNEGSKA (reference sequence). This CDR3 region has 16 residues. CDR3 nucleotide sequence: TGCTGTGCTAGAGATCACAGGACAGGGCGGAGTTCATCCCTCCACTTT. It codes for CCARDHRTGRSSSLHF.

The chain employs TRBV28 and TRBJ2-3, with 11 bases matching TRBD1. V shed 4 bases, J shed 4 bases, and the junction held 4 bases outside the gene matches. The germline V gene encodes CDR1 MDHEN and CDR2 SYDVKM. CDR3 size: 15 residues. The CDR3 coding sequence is TGTGCCAGCAGTTACCGGACAGGGGGCTCAGATACGCAGTATTTT. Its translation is CASSYRTGGSDTQYF.

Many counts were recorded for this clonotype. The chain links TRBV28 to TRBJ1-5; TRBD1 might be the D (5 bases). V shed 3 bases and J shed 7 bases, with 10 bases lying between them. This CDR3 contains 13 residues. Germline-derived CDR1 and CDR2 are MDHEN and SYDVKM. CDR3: CASSLGGKQPQHF. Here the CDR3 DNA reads TGTGCCAGCAGTTTGGGGGGGAAGCAGCCCCAGCATTTT.

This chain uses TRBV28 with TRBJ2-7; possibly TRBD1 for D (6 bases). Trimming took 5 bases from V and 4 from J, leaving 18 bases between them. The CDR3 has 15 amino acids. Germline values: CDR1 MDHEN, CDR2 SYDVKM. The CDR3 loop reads CASSRTASSIYEQYF. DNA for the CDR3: TGTGCCAGCAGTCGGACAGCGTCAAGTATTTACGAGCAGTACTTC.

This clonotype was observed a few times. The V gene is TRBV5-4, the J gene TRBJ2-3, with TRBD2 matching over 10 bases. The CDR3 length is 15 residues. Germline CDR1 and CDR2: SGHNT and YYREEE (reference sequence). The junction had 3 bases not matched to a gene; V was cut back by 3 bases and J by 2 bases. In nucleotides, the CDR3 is TGTGCCAGCAGCTCCAGCGGGAGGGCCACAGATACGCAGTATTTT. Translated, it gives CASSSSGRATDTQYF. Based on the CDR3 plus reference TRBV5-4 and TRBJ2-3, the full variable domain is ETGVTQSPTHLIKTRGQQVTLRCSSQSGHNTVSWYQQALGQGPQFIFQYYREEENGRGNFPPRFSGLQFPNYSSELNVNALELDDSALYLCASSSSGRATDTQYFGPGTRLTVL.

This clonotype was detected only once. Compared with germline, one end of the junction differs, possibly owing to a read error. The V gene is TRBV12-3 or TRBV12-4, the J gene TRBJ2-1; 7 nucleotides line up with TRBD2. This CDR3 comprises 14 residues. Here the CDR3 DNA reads TGTGCCAGCGTATCGGGAGGCGCCTACAATGAGCAGCTCTTC. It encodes CASVSGGAYNEQLF.

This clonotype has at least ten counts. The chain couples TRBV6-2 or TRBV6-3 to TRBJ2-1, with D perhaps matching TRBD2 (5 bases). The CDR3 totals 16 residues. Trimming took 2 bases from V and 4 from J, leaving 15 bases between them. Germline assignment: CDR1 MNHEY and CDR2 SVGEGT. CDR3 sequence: CASSYRASFLYNEQFF. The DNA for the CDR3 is TGTGCCAGCAGTTACCGGGCTAGCTTTCTTTACAATGAGCAGTTCTTC.

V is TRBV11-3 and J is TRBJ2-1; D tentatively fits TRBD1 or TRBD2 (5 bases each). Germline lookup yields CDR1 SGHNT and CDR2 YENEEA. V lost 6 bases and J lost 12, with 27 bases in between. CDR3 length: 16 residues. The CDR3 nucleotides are TGTGCCAGCAGTTTATCCGGGGCGACCTCCTACAAAGGGCAGTTCTTC. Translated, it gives CASSLSGATSYKGQFF.

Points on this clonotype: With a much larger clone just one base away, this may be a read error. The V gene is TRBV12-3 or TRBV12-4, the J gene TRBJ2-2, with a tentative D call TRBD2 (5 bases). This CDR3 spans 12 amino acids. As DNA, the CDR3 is TGTGTCAGCAGCCCCGGGGTGGGGGAGCTGTTTTTT. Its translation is CVSSPGVGELFF.

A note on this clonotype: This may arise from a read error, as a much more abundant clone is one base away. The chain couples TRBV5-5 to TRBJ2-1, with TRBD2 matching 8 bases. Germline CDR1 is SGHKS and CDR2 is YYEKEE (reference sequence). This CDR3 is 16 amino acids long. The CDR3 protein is CASSRTSGEVRNGQFF. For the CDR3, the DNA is TGTGCCAGCAGTCGAACTAGCGGTGAAGTCAGGAATGGGCAGTTCTTC.

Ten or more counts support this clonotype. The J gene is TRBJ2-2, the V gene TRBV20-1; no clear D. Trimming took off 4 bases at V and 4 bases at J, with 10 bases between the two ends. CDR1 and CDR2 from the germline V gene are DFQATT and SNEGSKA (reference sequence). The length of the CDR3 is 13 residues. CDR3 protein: CSAKGVSTGELFF. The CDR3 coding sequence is TGCAGTGCTAAAGGAGTATCCACCGGGGAGCTGTTTTTT.

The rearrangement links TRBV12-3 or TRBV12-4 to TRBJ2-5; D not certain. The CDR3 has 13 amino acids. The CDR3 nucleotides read TGTGTCAGAAGTTTAACTCCGGGAGAGACCCAGTACTTC. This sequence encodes CVRSLTPGETQYF.

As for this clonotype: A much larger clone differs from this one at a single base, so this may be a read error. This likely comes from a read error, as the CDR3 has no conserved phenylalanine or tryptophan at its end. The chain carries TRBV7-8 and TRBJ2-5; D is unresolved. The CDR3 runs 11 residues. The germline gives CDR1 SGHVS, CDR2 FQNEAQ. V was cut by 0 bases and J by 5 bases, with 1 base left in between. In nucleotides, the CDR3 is TGTGCCAGCAGCTTAGCTGAGACCCAGTACTCC. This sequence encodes CASSLAETQYS.

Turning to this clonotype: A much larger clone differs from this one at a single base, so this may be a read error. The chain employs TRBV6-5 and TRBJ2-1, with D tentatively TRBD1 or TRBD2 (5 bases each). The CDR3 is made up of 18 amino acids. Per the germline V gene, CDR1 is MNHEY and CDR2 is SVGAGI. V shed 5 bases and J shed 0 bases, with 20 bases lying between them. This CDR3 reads CASSDTGLFAGSYNEQFF. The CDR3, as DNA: TGTGCCAGCAGTGATACGGGGCTCTTCGCCGGCTCCTACAATGAGCAGTTCTTC.

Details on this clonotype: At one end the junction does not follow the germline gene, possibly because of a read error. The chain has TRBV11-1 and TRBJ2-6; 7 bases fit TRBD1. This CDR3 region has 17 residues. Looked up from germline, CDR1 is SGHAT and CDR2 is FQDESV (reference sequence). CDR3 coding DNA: TGTGCCGGCAGCTTAGGACAGGCGACTTCTGGGGCCAACGTCCTGACTTTC. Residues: CAGSLGQATSGANVLTF.

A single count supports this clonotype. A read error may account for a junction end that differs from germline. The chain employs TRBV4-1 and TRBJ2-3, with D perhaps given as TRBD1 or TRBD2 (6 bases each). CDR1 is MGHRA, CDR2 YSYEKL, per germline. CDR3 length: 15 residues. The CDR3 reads CASSQVMGGTDTQYF. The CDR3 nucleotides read TGCGCCAGCAGCCAAGTCATGGGGGGCACAGATACGCAATATTTT.